One sample yielded the 18 T cell receptor beta chains listed below, sequenced in a study of blood T cell repertoires in COVID-19. Assay: immunoSEQ multiplex PCR; the TCRdb copy retains only in-frame clones and omits some. This sample carries hundreds of thousands of clones, 80% to 90% of them seen once, and the ten largest clones take 1% to 1.3%. Sequencing used PBMCs or T cells enriched from blood (not recorded which). These receptors all stem from a man aged 25-45 years who had recovered from COVID-19.

A remark on this clone: The sample contains more than one DNA sequence encoding this CDR3. The chain is built from TRBV7-3 and TRBJ1-1, with D perhaps TRBD1 (5 bases). Germline assignment: CDR1 SGHTA and CDR2 FQGTGA. This CDR3 spans 13 amino acids. With 5 bases removed from V and 4 bases from J, the gap between germline ends came to 11 bases. CDR3 nucleotide sequence: TGTGCCAGCAGCCCAGCCGGGGGCACTGAAGCTTTCTTT. Amino acid sequence: CASSPAGGTEAFF.

This chain links TRBV5-1 with TRBJ2-7; D is perhaps TRBD1 (5 bases). The V end lost 5 bases, the J end lost 2 bases, and 11 bases lay between the germline ends. The V gene's germline CDR1 is SGHRS and CDR2 YFSETQ. The CDR3 runs 13 residues. The CDR3 nucleotides read TGCGCCAGCAGGGACACCTCCGCCTACGAGCAGTACTTC. Translated: CASRDTSAYEQYF.

This clone was recorded once. The J gene is TRBJ2-3, the V gene TRBV7-6, with D tentatively TRBD1 (6 bases). Trimming pared 5 bases from V and 1 base from J, leaving 13 bases between. The CDR3 is 15 residues long. Per the germline V gene, CDR1 is SGHVS and CDR2 is FNYEAQ. The DNA for the CDR3 is TGTGCCAGCAGCGCCCGCCGGACAGGCACAGATACGCAGTATTTT. Residues: CASSARRTGTDTQYF.

The chain joins TRBV28 to TRBJ1-5; D remains unclear. Trimming shortened V by 6 bases and J by 6 bases, and 18 bases separated the two germline ends. CDR3 length: 15 amino acids. Germline values: CDR1 MDHEN, CDR2 SYDVKM. CDR3 residues: CASSFDGGRRQPQHF. The CDR3 DNA sequence: TGTGCCAGCAGCTTCGACGGAGGGAGGCGTCAGCCCCAGCATTTT.

The J gene is TRBJ2-5, the V gene TRBV20-1, with unresolved D. Looked up from germline, CDR1 is DFQATT and CDR2 is SNEGSKA (reference sequence). Between the trimmed V and J ends, which lost 5 bases and 7 bases, there was a span of 11 bases. This CDR3 region has 11 residues. CDR3 DNA: TGCAGTGCTGTCACTCCGGGGACCCAGTACTTC. Protein: CSAVTPGTQYF.

This clone was counted a single time. The genes are TRBV27 and TRBJ2-2; 10 bases are a match to TRBD2. V was pared by 4 bases and J by 6 bases, with 5 bases of the junction left unmatched. The CDR3 totals 15 residues. Germline CDR1 is MNHEY and CDR2 is SMNVEV (reference sequence). The CDR3: CASSSGAGGPGELFF. The CDR3 nucleotides are TGTGCCAGCAGTTCGGGAGCGGGAGGGCCCGGGGAGCTGTTTTTT.

This clone was seen just once. The genes are TRBV15 and TRBJ1-5; 7 bases are shared with TRBD1. The CDR3 length is 16 residues. The V and J ends lost 1 base and 5 bases, in that order; junction bases with no gene match: 8. Germline assignment: CDR1 LNHNV and CDR2 YYDKDF (reference sequence). The CDR3 reads CATSRGGTVFDQPQHF. The CDR3 DNA reads as TGTGCCACCAGCAGAGGTGGGACAGTTTTCGATCAGCCCCAGCATTTT.

The chain combines TRBV7-8 with TRBJ1-5, with 8 bases fitting TRBD1. The CDR3 runs to 14 residues. Per the germline V gene, CDR1 is SGHVS and CDR2 is FQNEAQ. The trim removed 5 bases at V and 5 bases at J, leaving 5 bases unmatched. CDR3 nucleotide sequence: TGTGCCAGCAGCCTCACAGGGGGTGATCAGCCCCAGCATTTT. It encodes CASSLTGGDQPQHF.

This chain connects TRBV9 to TRBJ2-3, with TRBD1 identical over 8 bases. The CDR3 totals 15 residues. The V gene end was trimmed by 3 bases and the J gene end by 2 bases; junction bases not matched to a gene: 5. Germline V gene data show CDR1 as SGDLS and CDR2 as YYNGEE. CDR3 DNA sequence: TGTGCCAGCAGCGGCCCGGGACAGGACACAGATACGCAGTATTTT. This sequence encodes CASSGPGQDTDTQYF.

In DNA form, the CDR3 reads TGTGCCAGCAGTTACTCGCAACAGGGGCACACTGAAGCTTTCTTT. It yields the protein CASSYSQQGHTEAFF. The chain links TRBV6-5 to TRBJ1-1, with 7 bases aligning to TRBD1. In germline, CDR1 is MNHEY, CDR2 SVGAGI. The CDR3 loop spans 15 amino acids. The J segment lost 3 bases and the V segment lost 0 bases, leaving 4 bases of the junction unmatched.

The chain links TRBV9 to TRBJ2-1; no reliable D call. The CDR3 runs to 14 residues. Germline CDR1 SGDLS, CDR2 YYNGEE. The V end was cut by 0 bases, the J end by 8 bases, with 12 bases between. The CDR3 spells CASSVGASLYEQFF. CDR3 DNA: TGTGCCAGCAGCGTAGGAGCTAGTTTGTATGAGCAGTTCTTC.

In regard to this clone: The sample carries other DNA sequences with the same CDR3. This rearrangement joins TRBV29-1 to TRBJ2-7; 9 bases fit TRBD1. Per germline, CDR1 SQVTM and CDR2 ANQGSEA. This CDR3 is built from 11 residues. Losses at the gene ends were 6 bases for V and 7 bases for J; bases not matched to a gene: 4. CDR3 protein: CSVGTGTEQYF. As DNA, the CDR3 is TGCAGCGTAGGGACAGGGACGGAGCAGTACTTC.

The CDR3 DNA reads TGTGCCAGCAGCCCAACGACAGCTGATGGCTACACCTTC. Amino acid sequence: CASSPTTADGYTF. The chain has TRBV7-8 and TRBJ1-2; a possible D gene is TRBD1 (5 bases). Germline CDR1 reads SGHVS; CDR2 reads FQNEAQ. The CDR3 consists of 13 residues. The ends were cut back, 5 bases at V and 6 bases at J, with 13 bases in the middle. Looking up the rest from reference TRBV7-8 and TRBJ1-2 gives the full variable domain: GAGVSQSPRYKVAKRGQDVALRCDPISGHVSLFWYQQALGQGPEFLTYFQNEAQLDKSGLPSDRFFAERPEGSVSTLKIQRTQQEDSAVYLCASSPTTADGYTFGSGTRLTVV.

The chain uses TRBV12-3 or TRBV12-4 and TRBJ1-1, with D unresolved. The CDR3 runs to 11 residues. V was trimmed by 6 bases and J by 4 bases, leaving 6 bases between them. CDR3 amino acids: CASRSSTEAFF. The CDR3 bases are TGTGCCAGCAGGAGTAGCACTGAAGCTTTCTTT.

V is TRBV7-8 and J is TRBJ2-5, with 10 positions matching TRBD1. Trimming cost V 5 bases and J 4 bases; bases outside gene matches: 7. CDR3 size: 15 residues. The germline CDR1 and CDR2 sequences are SGHVS and FQNEAQ. This CDR3 is CASSKTGGTGETQYF. DNA for the CDR3: TGTGCCAGCAGCAAGACAGGGGGCACGGGAGAGACCCAGTACTTC.

The genes are TRBV5-4 and TRBJ2-5; 14 nucleotides align to TRBD2. CDR3 size: 16 residues. J lost 5 bases, V lost 7 bases, and 10 bases had no gene match. Germline V gene sequence: CDR1 SGHNT, CDR2 YYREEE (reference sequence). The CDR3, as DNA: TGTGCCAGCCCGACTAGCGGGAGGGCCCGGGTGGAGACCCAGTACTTC. Its protein product is CASPTSGRARVETQYF.

The V gene is TRBV6-1, the J gene TRBJ1-1, with D possibly matching TRBD1 (6 bases). The germline gives CDR1 MNHNS, CDR2 SASEGT. V was clipped by 1 base and J by 0 bases, with 18 bases between them. The CDR3 extends over 18 amino acids. The CDR3 DNA is TGTGCCAGCAGTGAAGGAGTAGGGGGTGGTAGGATGAACACTGAAGCTTTCTTT. Amino acid sequence: CASSEGVGGGRMNTEAFF.

The genes are TRBV6-5 and TRBJ2-5; tentatively, D is TRBD2 (5 bases). V was cut by 8 bases and J by 5 bases, with 18 bases left in between. The CDR3 contains 14 residues. The germline V gene encodes CDR1 MNHEY and CDR2 SVGAGI. As DNA, the CDR3 is TGTGCCAGCGTCCCCCCCGCGCGAGGGGAGACCCAGTACTTC. Translation: CASVPPARGETQYF.